Listed here are 32 T cell receptor beta chains from one sample, sequenced in a study of T cell responses to AZD1222 COVID-19 vaccine. Some clones are missing from TCRdb's copy, which holds only in-frame ones; the method was immunoSEQ multiplex PCR. Here the sample spans about 180,000 clones, around 88% being singletons. Here the sequenced sample was peripheral blood, taken 28 days after the second AZD1222 dose. The receptors come from an adult who received the AZD1222 COVID-19 vaccine.

This chain connects TRBV10-2 to TRBJ2-7; tentative D call: TRBD1 (5 bases). V lost 3 bases to trimming and J lost 3 bases, with 15 bases between them. The CDR3 loop spans 15 amino acids. Looked up from germline, CDR1 is WSHSY and CDR2 is SAAADI. CDR3 sequence: CASSDEGVPDYEQYF. The CDR3 DNA reads as TGCGCCAGCAGTGATGAAGGGGTCCCAGACTACGAGCAGTACTTC.

The chain has TRBV5-4 and TRBJ2-1; tentative D call: TRBD2 (6 bases). Germline V gene lookup returns CDR1 SGHNT and CDR2 YYREEE (reference sequence). Trimming shortened V by 2 bases and J by 8 bases, and 20 bases separated the two germline ends. The CDR3 is 16 residues long. CDR3 region: CASSFPGAGLGYEQFF. The CDR3 coding sequence is TGTGCCAGCAGCTTTCCGGGAGCGGGCTTGGGCTATGAGCAGTTCTTC.

The chain employs TRBV6-2 or TRBV6-3 and TRBJ1-1; TRBD1 matches 10 bases. This CDR3 is 14 amino acids long. Germline V lookup: CDR1 MNHEY, CDR2 SVGEGT. Trimming removed 5 bases from V and 4 bases from J; junction bases left unmatched: 4. The CDR3 loop reads CASSEGQGSTEAFF. DNA for the CDR3: TGTGCCAGCAGTGAGGGACAGGGGAGCACTGAAGCTTTCTTT.

The CDR3 DNA reads as TGTGCCAGCAGCCCCGGGACTAGCGGATACAATGAGCAGTTCTTC. Translated: CASSPGTSGYNEQFF. The chain is built from TRBV7-9 and TRBJ2-1; 11 bases fit TRBD2. Germline loops: CDR1 SEHNR, CDR2 FQNEAQ (reference sequence). After removal of 5 bases from V and 4 bases from J, the junction contained 4 bases not matched to a gene. The CDR3 runs 15 residues.

The chain couples TRBV6-5 to TRBJ1-4, with D possibly TRBD1 on 5 matching bases. V dropped 6 bases and J dropped 8 bases, with 19 bases sitting between them. The CDR3 runs 15 residues. Germline V gene data show CDR1 as MNHEY and CDR2 as SVGAGI. The CDR3 loop reads CASSNTRALREKLFF. The CDR3 DNA is TGTGCCAGCAGCAATACCAGGGCTCTGCGGGAAAAACTGTTTTTT.

This clone has only one observation. The rearrangement uses TRBV19 and TRBJ1-4; D ambiguous. CDR3 length: 14 residues. V was cut by 8 bases and J by 1 base, with 11 bases left in between. Germline V gene data show CDR1 as LNHDA and CDR2 as SQIVND (reference sequence). In nucleotides, the CDR3 is TGTGCCAGTTCCATGGGGTTAACTAATGAAAAACTGTTTTTT. This encodes CASSMGLTNEKLFF.

This clone was seen a few times. The chain joins TRBV6-2 or TRBV6-3 to TRBJ2-3; tentative D call: TRBD2 (6 bases). The CDR3 has 15 residues. Trimming took off 2 bases at V and 5 bases at J, with 14 bases between the two ends. Germline CDR1 is MNHEY and CDR2 is SVGEGT. The DNA of the CDR3 is TGTGCCAGCAGTTACGGGGGGACCGCCGTAGATACGCAGTATTTT. This translates into CASSYGGTAVDTQYF.

In the case of this clone: Distinct nucleotide sequences in the sample also encode this CDR3. V usage is TRBV6-5 and J usage is TRBJ1-2; D ambiguous. The V end lost 0 bases, the J end lost 1 base, and 6 bases lay between the germline ends. Per the germline V gene, CDR1 is MNHEY and CDR2 is SVGAGI. The CDR3 runs 14 residues. CDR3 DNA: TGTGCCAGCAGTTACTCCAGGAGTAACTATGGCTACACCTTC. The encoded protein is CASSYSRSNYGYTF.

This clone has more than one count but fewer than ten. This rearrangement joins TRBV5-1 to TRBJ1-6, with 8 bases aligning to TRBD1. Germline-derived CDR1 and CDR2 are SGHRS and YFSETQ. The CDR3 covers 18 residues. V shed 0 bases, J shed 5 bases, and the junction held 10 bases outside the gene matches. The CDR3 here is CASSLGRDRTGDNSPLHF. The CDR3 coding sequence is TGCGCCAGCAGCTTGGGGAGGGACAGGACCGGGGATAATTCACCCCTCCACTTT.

Here the CDR3 reads CASSEGRHVNSPLHF. The CDR3 coding sequence is TGTGCCAGCAGTGAAGGGAGGCATGTCAATTCACCCCTCCACTTT. The chain combines TRBV6-1 with TRBJ1-6, with D unresolved. The V gene lost 1 base and the J gene lost 7 bases, with 11 bases spanning the gap. This CDR3 is 15 amino acids long. Germline V gene sequence: CDR1 MNHNS, CDR2 SASEGT.

V and J are TRBV10-2 and TRBJ1-3, with a weak D call TRBD1 (5 bases). V lost 4 bases to trimming and J lost 0 bases, with 25 bases between them. The CDR3 runs to 20 residues. Per the germline V gene, CDR1 is WSHSY and CDR2 is SAAADI. CDR3 coding DNA: TGCGCCAGCAGTGGTAGAGTCTCCGCGCGGGGGGAGGGCTCTGGAAACACCATATATTTT. Its protein product is CASSGRVSARGEGSGNTIYF.

This clone was observed once. The rearrangement links TRBV4-1 to TRBJ2-3; 11 bases map to TRBD2. V lost 2 bases and J lost 4; bases outside the gene matches: 8. The CDR3 covers 17 residues. CDR1 MGHRA and CDR2 YSYEKL come from the germline V gene. CDR3 residues: CASSQSPSGGPPDTQYF. DNA for the CDR3: TGCGCCAGCAGCCAAAGTCCTAGCGGGGGGCCCCCAGATACGCAGTATTTT.

The rearrangement links TRBV7-3 to TRBJ2-1; a possible D gene is TRBD2 (5 bases). Trimming took off 2 bases at V and 5 bases at J, with 10 bases between the two ends. This CDR3 is 14 amino acids long. Looked up from germline, CDR1 is SGHTA and CDR2 is FQGTGA. CDR3 coding DNA: TGTGCCAGCAGCTTAGTCGCGGAGGACAATGAGCAGTTCTTC. This encodes CASSLVAEDNEQFF. Drawing the rest from reference TRBV7-3 and TRBJ2-1, the complete variable domain is GAGVSQTPSNKVTEKGKYVELRCDPISGHTALYWYRQSLGQGPEFLIYFQGTGAADDSGLPNDRFFAVRPEGSVSTLKIQRTERGDSAVYLCASSLVAEDNEQFFGPGTRLTVL.

This clone was found once. This chain links TRBV3-1 (or the pseudogene TRBV3-2) with TRBJ2-3, with TRBD2 as a possible D gene (6 bases). Per germline, CDR1 LGHDT and CDR2 YNNKEL (reference sequence). V lost 2 bases and J lost 1, with 10 bases in between. The length of the CDR3 is 15 residues. The CDR3 loop reads CASSQPGLRTDTQYF. The DNA of the CDR3 is TGTGCCAGCAGCCAACCGGGACTTCGCACAGATACGCAGTATTTT.

This clone was recorded many times. The V gene is TRBV10-3, the J gene TRBJ1-1; 10 bases are a match to TRBD1. The V and J ends lost 4 bases and 11 bases, in that order; junction bases with no gene match: 10. Per the germline V gene, CDR1 is ENHRY and CDR2 is SYGVKD. There are 14 residues in the CDR3. The CDR3 is CAISGGTGAPYAFF. The CDR3 DNA reads TGTGCCATCAGTGGCGGGACAGGGGCCCCGTACGCTTTCTTT.

The chain combines TRBV5-4 with TRBJ2-5, with no clear D. CDR1 SGHNT and CDR2 YYREEE come from the germline V gene (reference sequence). The CDR3 extends over 14 amino acids. Trimming took 1 base from V and 2 from J, leaving 9 bases between them. The CDR3 spells CASSLRLKQETQYF. The CDR3 nucleotides read TGTGCCAGCAGCTTGAGACTGAAACAAGAGACCCAGTACTTC.

Relative to its sample, this clone is medium-sized (0.01 to 0.1%). V usage is TRBV7-8 and J usage is TRBJ1-2; D call uncertain. Looked up from germline, CDR1 is SGHVS and CDR2 is FQNEAQ. V lost 5 bases to trimming and J lost 2 bases, with 15 bases between them. The CDR3 contains 15 residues. The CDR3 reads CASSLRSAVNYGYTF. In DNA form, the CDR3 reads TGTGCCAGCAGCCTCCGATCCGCTGTGAACTATGGCTACACCTTC. The full variable domain, in which reference TRBV7-8 and TRBJ1-2 provide the parts outside the CDR3, is GAGVSQSPRYKVAKRGQDVALRCDPISGHVSLFWYQQALGQGPEFLTYFQNEAQLDKSGLPSDRFFAERPEGSVSTLKIQRTQQEDSAVYLCASSLRSAVNYGYTFGSGTRLTVV.

This rearrangement joins TRBV3-1 (or the pseudogene TRBV3-2) to TRBJ1-2; D is perhaps TRBD1 (5 bases). This CDR3 is built from 14 residues. V was shortened by 4 bases and J by 4 bases, with 13 bases between the two germline ends. Per the germline V gene, CDR1 is LGHDT and CDR2 is YNNKEL (reference sequence). This chain's CDR3 is CASSPGTATYGYTF. As DNA, the CDR3 is TGTGCCAGCAGCCCTGGGACGGCGACCTATGGCTACACCTTC.

The chain links TRBV7-2 to TRBJ1-6; D uncertain. Looked up from germline, CDR1 is SGHTA and CDR2 is FQGNSA. The CDR3 runs to 13 residues. Deletions cut 7 bases from V and 10 bases from J, with 14 bases between. The CDR3 protein is CASKGIYQSPLHF. In DNA, the CDR3 is TGTGCCAGCAAAGGGATCTACCAGTCACCCCTCCACTTT.

The chain carries TRBV25-1 and TRBJ2-3, with TRBD1 matching 9 bases. CDR3 length equals 18 residues. V shed 5 bases, J shed 0 bases, and the junction held 12 bases outside the gene matches. Germline CDR1 MGHDK, CDR2 SYGVNS. This CDR3 reads CASSRWTGDLRSTDTQYF. As DNA, the CDR3 is TGTGCCAGCAGTCGCTGGACAGGGGACCTCCGTAGCACAGATACGCAGTATTTT. The full variable domain, with the rest looked up from reference TRBV25-1 and TRBJ2-3, is EADIYQTPRYLVIGTGKKITLECSQTMGHDKMYWYQQDPGMELHLIHYSYGVNSTEKGDLSSESTVSRIRTEHFPLTLESARPSHTSQYLCASSRWTGDLRSTDTQYFGPGTRLTVL.

The chain has TRBV10-2 and TRBJ1-1; possibly TRBD1 for D (6 bases). The ends were cut back, 4 bases at V and 3 bases at J, with 9 bases in the middle. Germline V gene lookup returns CDR1 WSHSY and CDR2 SAAADI. There are 13 residues in the CDR3. This CDR3 reads CASSVQGYTEAFF. The CDR3 DNA reads as TGCGCCAGCAGTGTACAGGGATACACTGAAGCTTTCTTT.

The chain is built from TRBV7-8 and TRBJ1-3, with D tentatively TRBD1 (6 bases). Germline V gene sequence: CDR1 SGHVS, CDR2 FQNEAQ. V was shortened by 1 base and J by 0 bases, with 10 bases between the two germline ends. The CDR3 has 16 amino acids. CDR3 sequence reads: CASSLGQASSGNTIYF. CDR3 nucleotides: TGTGCCAGCAGCTTAGGACAGGCGTCCTCTGGAAACACCATATATTTT.

The rearrangement joins TRBV12-3 or TRBV12-4 to TRBJ1-2, with no clear D. With 3 bases removed from V and 8 bases from J, the gap between germline ends came to 7 bases. The CDR3 loop spans 11 amino acids. The CDR3 spells CASSFPGGYTF. The CDR3 bases are TGTGCCAGCAGTTTTCCAGGCGGCTACACCTTC.

The chain joins TRBV18 to TRBJ2-7, with D perhaps matching TRBD2 (6 bases). Deletions cut 3 bases from V and 5 bases from J, with 17 bases between. The CDR3 length is 15 residues. The V gene's germline CDR1 is KGHSH and CDR2 LQKENI. CDR3 nucleotides: TGTGCCAGCTCACCGACGGACTATCCCCCTGACGAGCAGTACTTC. Translating it yields CASSPTDYPPDEQYF.

The chain combines TRBV4-1 with TRBJ2-7; 10 bases agree with TRBD1. The V gene's germline CDR1 is MGHRA and CDR2 YSYEKL. CDR3 length: 12 residues. Trimming removed 6 bases from V and 5 bases from J; junction bases left unmatched: 1. CDR3 in amino acids: CASSGQGDEQYF. CDR3 bases: TGCGCCAGCAGTGGACAGGGGGACGAGCAGTACTTC.

Written as DNA, the CDR3 is TGTGCCAGCAGTTTTGGACAGGGACCACCCCTCCACTTT. This translates into CASSFGQGPPLHF. The V gene is TRBV12-3 or TRBV12-4, the J gene TRBJ1-6; 8 nucleotides agree with TRBD1. V lost 3 bases, J lost 11 bases, and 3 bases stayed unmatched. This CDR3 comprises 13 residues.

Comments on this clone: The sample carries other DNA sequences with the same CDR3. V gene TRBV12-3 or TRBV12-4 combines with J gene TRBJ1-6, with D possibly matching TRBD1 (5 bases). The V end was cut by 2 bases, the J end by 7 bases, with 6 bases between. The CDR3 spans 13 residues. The CDR3 coding sequence is TGTGCCAGCAGTTTACAGGGAAATTCACCCCTCCACTTT. This encodes CASSLQGNSPLHF.

V and J are TRBV7-2 and TRBJ2-1; 9 positions agree with TRBD2. Germline V gene data show CDR1 as SGHTA and CDR2 as FQGNSA. This CDR3 region has 14 residues. V was clipped by 10 bases and J by 4 bases; unmatched bases: 8. For the CDR3, the DNA is TGTGCCACCATAAGCGGGGGGCTATACAATGAGCAGTTCTTC. It is translated as CATISGGLYNEQFF.

The chain employs TRBV19 and TRBJ2-3; 9 nucleotides line up with TRBD2. CDR1 is LNHDA and CDR2 is SQIVND in the germline V gene (reference sequence). V shed 1 base and J 6 bases; nucleotides not matched to a gene: 5. The CDR3 sequence is 15 residues long. This CDR3 reads CASSIGAGGWDTQYF. CDR3 DNA sequence: TGTGCCAGTAGTATAGGAGCGGGGGGCTGGGATACGCAGTATTTT.

The V gene is TRBV7-9, the J gene TRBJ2-3, with D possibly matching TRBD2 (6 bases). The CDR3 runs to 15 residues. Germline-derived CDR1 and CDR2 are SEHNR and FQNEAQ (reference sequence). Trimming cost V 5 bases and J 0 bases, with 12 bases left between them. The CDR3: CASSMTGTSTDTQYF. As DNA, the CDR3 is TGTGCCAGCAGCATGACCGGGACTAGCACAGATACGCAGTATTTT. Complete variable domain (other parts from reference TRBV7-9 and TRBJ2-3): DTGVSQNPRHKITKRGQNVTFRCDPISEHNRLYWYRQTLGQGPEFLTYFQNEAQLEKSRLLSDRFSAERPKGSFSTLEIQRTEQGDSAMYLCASSMTGTSTDTQYFGPGTRLTVL.

The chain uses TRBV5-1 and TRBJ1-1; D unclear. The CDR3 contains 16 residues. Germline CDR1 SGHRS, CDR2 YFSETQ. The V gene lost 4 bases and the J gene lost 5 bases, with 21 bases spanning the gap. CDR3: CASSPVAAGSGTEAFF. In nucleotides, the CDR3 is TGCGCCAGCAGCCCGGTGGCGGCGGGGAGCGGGACTGAAGCTTTCTTT.

This clone showed up just a few times. The gene calls are TRBV10-2 and TRBJ2-1, with 8 bases fitting TRBD2. There are 14 residues in the CDR3. Germline values: CDR1 WSHSY, CDR2 SAAADI. V gave up 7 bases and J gave up 3 bases; unmatched junction bases: 5. CDR3 sequence: CASTAAGDYNEQFF. CDR3 coding DNA: TGCGCCAGCACCGCAGCGGGAGACTACAATGAGCAGTTCTTC.